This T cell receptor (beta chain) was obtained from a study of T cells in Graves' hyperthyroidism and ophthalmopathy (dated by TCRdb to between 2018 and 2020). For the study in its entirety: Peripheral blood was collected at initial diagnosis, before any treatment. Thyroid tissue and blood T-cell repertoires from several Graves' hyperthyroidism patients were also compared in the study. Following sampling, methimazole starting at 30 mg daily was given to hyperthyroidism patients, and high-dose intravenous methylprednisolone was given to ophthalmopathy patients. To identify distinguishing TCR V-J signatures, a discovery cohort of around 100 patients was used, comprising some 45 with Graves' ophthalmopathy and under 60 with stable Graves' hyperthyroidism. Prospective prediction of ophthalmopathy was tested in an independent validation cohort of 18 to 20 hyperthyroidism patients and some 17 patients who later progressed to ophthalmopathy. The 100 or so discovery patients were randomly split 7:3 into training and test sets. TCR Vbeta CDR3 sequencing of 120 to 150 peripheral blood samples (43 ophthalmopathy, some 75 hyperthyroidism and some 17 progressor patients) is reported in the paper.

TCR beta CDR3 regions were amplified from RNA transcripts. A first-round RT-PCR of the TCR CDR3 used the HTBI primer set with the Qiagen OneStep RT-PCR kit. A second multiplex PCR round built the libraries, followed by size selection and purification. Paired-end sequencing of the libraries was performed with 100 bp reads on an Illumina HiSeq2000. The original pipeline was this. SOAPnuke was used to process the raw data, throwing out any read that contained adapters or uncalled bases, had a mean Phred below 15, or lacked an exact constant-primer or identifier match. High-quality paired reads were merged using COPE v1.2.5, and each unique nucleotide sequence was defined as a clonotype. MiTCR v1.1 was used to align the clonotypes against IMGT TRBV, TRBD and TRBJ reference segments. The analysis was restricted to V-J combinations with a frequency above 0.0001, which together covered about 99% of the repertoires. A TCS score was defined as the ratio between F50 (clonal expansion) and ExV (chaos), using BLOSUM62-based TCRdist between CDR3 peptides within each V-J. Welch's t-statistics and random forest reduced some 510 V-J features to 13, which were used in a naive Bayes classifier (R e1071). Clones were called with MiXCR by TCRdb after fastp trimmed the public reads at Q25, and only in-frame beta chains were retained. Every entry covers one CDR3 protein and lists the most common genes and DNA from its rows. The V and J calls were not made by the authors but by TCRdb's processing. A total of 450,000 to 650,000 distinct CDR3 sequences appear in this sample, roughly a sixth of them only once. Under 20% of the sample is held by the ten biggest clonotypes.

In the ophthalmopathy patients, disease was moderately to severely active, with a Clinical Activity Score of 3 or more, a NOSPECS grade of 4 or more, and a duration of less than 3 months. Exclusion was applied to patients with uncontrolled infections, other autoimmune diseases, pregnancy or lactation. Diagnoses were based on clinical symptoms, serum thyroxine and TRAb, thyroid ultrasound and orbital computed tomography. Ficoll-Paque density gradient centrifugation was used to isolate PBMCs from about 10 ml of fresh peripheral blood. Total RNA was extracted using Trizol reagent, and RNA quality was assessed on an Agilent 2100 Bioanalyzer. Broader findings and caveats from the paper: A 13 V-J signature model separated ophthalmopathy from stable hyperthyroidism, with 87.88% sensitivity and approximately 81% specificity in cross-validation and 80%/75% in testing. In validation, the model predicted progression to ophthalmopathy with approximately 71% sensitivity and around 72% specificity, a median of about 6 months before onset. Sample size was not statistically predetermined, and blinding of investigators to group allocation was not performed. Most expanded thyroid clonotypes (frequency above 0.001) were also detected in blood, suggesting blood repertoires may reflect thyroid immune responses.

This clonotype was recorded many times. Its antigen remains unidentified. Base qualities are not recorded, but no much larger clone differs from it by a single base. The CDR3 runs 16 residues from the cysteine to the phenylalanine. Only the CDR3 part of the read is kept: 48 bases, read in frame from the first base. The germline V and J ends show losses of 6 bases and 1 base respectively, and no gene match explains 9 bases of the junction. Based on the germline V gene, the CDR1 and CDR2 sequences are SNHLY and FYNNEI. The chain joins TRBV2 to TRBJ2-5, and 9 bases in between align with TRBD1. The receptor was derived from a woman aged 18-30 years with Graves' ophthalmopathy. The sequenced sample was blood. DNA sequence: TGTGCCAGCAGGAATCGCGGGACAGGGCGCCAAGAGACCCAGTACTTC. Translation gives CASRNRGTGRQETQYF.